This TCR beta chain was observed in a study of cytomegalovirus exposure and HLA in healthy donors. Points from the study as a whole: It was likely that a cluster of highly shared sequence variants was a sequencing artifact. Most subjects' HLA-A and HLA-B alleles were reportedly predicted from TCR beta sequences.

The PCR had 60 Vbeta and 13 Jbeta primers. TCRdb's table, derived via immunoSEQ multiplex PCR, lists solely in-frame clones and lacks some. The listing contains about 160,000 clones. As concerns this clone: Its antigen is not known.

This clonotype originated in a man aged 30 to 45 in good health and CMV-seronegative. Sequenced input: PBMCs.

The CDR3 spells CASSPTGRGNEKLFF. CDR3 DNA sequence: TGCGCCAGCAGCCCGACAGGGAGAGGTAATGAAAAACTGTTTTTT. The gene calls are TRBV5-1 and TRBJ1-4; TRBD1 matches at 7 bases. This CDR3 contains 15 residues. With 4 bases clipped from V and 4 bases from J, the junction kept 7 bases outside the gene matches. Germline V gives CDR1 SGHRS, CDR2 YFSETQ.